This entry concerns a single T cell receptor beta chain. This record comes from a study of technical replicates of blood from four donors. CDR1 is MRHNA, CDR2 SNTAGT, per germline. The V gene lost 3 bases and the J gene lost 6 bases, with 16 bases spanning the gap. This CDR3 comprises 15 residues. The table came from immunoSEQ multiplex PCR; TCRdb's copy has only in-frame clones and leaves some out. Here the sample spans approximately 80,000 clones, nearly 98% being singletons. This rearrangement joins TRBV6-4 to TRBJ2-3; tentative D call: TRBD1 (6 bases). The sample was T cells isolated from PBMCs. This clonotype originated in a human donor in good health. In DNA, the CDR3 is TGTGCCAGCAGTGAGTCTGGTTATACAGGGGATACGCAGTATTTT. Translation gives CASSESGYTGDTQYF.